The 27 T cell receptor beta chains below come from one sample, sequenced in a study of cytomegalovirus exposure and HLA in healthy donors. The method was immunoSEQ multiplex PCR; TCRdb's version includes in-frame clones alone and lacks a portion of them. The repertoire holds hundreds of thousands of clones, with roughly 89% as singletons. Source material: PBMCs. The receptors here all came from a woman in her late teens or twenties in good health and CMV-seronegative.

The chain combines TRBV4-1 with TRBJ1-3; no clear D gene. CDR3 length: 16 amino acids. Germline CDR1 reads MGHRA; CDR2 reads YSYEKL. V was clipped by 1 base and J by 0 bases, with 10 bases between them. For the CDR3, the DNA is TGCGCCAGCAGCCAAGGAGGACTCCCCTCTGGAAACACCATATATTTT. This translates into CASSQGGLPSGNTIYF.

The chain links TRBV6-1 to TRBJ2-1, with 7 bases that match TRBD1. This CDR3 comprises 13 residues. V was pared by 0 bases and J by 11 bases, with 4 bases of the junction left unmatched. Germline-derived CDR1 and CDR2 are MNHNS and SASEGT. The DNA of the CDR3 is TGTGCCAGCAGTGAAGCCCCGGACAGGCAGCAGTTCTTC. Its protein is CASSEAPDRQQFF.

The genes are TRBV5-4 and TRBJ1-4; 10 nucleotides agree with TRBD1. Germline loops: CDR1 SGHNT, CDR2 YYREEE (reference sequence). Trimming cost V 4 bases and J 8 bases; bases outside gene matches: 5. The CDR3 contains 14 residues. The CDR3 here is CASSQGTGEEKLFF. The CDR3 DNA is TGTGCCAGCAGCCAAGGGACAGGGGAAGAAAAACTGTTTTTT.

CDR3 DNA sequence: TGCGCCAGCAGCTCAGACAGGCGGGCCAAAAACATTCAGTACTTC. This gives the protein CASSSDRRAKNIQYF. The chain links TRBV5-1 to TRBJ2-4; D is possibly TRBD1 (6 bases). This CDR3 is 15 amino acids long. Germline-derived CDR1 and CDR2 are SGHRS and YFSETQ. The V and J ends lost 3 bases and 1 base respectively, with 11 bases between them. Using reference TRBV5-1 and TRBJ2-4 for the parts outside the CDR3, the full variable domain is KAGVTQTPRYLIKTRGQQVTLSCSPISGHRSVSWYQQTPGQGLQFLFEYFSETQRNKGNFPGRFSGRQFSNSRSEMNVSTLELGDSALYLCASSSDRRAKNIQYFGAGTRLSVL.

The genes are TRBV6-5 and TRBJ2-3; 7 bases are shared with TRBD2. Germline CDR1 and CDR2: MNHEY and SVGAGI. V was clipped by 2 bases and J by 5 bases; unmatched bases: 1. The CDR3 is 13 amino acids. Here the CDR3 reads CASSYPGGDTQYF. As DNA, the CDR3 is TGTGCCAGCAGTTACCCGGGAGGAGATACGCAGTATTTT.

The V gene is TRBV6-5, the J gene TRBJ2-7, with D possibly being TRBD2 (5 bases). This CDR3 contains 13 residues. The germline V gene encodes CDR1 MNHEY and CDR2 SVGAGI. V lost 5 bases, J lost 2 bases, and 10 bases lay in between. CDR3 sequence: CASSQPGTYEQYF. CDR3 coding DNA: TGTGCCAGCAGTCAGCCCGGGACCTACGAGCAGTACTTC.

The chain has TRBV6-1 and TRBJ1-5, with TRBD1 identical over 7 bases. Unmatched junction bases numbered 9, after V lost 6 bases and J lost 4 bases. In germline, CDR1 is MNHNS, CDR2 SASEGT. The CDR3 is 15 residues long. The CDR3 DNA sequence: TGTGCCAGCAGAGCGGACAGGTCTTTGAATCAGCCCCAGCATTTT. As protein: CASRADRSLNQPQHF.

The chain carries TRBV30 and TRBJ2-1, with D perhaps TRBD2 (5 bases). CDR3 length: 15 amino acids. CDR1 is GTSNPN, CDR2 SVGIG, per germline (reference sequence). V lost 3 bases to trimming and J lost 7 bases, with 19 bases between them. CDR3 sequence (DNA): TGTGCCTGGAGCTATCTCGAGCCAAGGAGGAATGAGCAGTTCTTC. This gives the protein CAWSYLEPRRNEQFF. The entire variable domain, with the rest obtained from reference TRBV30 and TRBJ2-1, is as follows: SQTIHQWPATLVQPVGSPLSLECTVEGTSNPNLYWYRQAAGRGLQLLFYSVGIGQISSEVPQNLSASRPQDRQFILSSKKLLLSDSGFYLCAWSYLEPRRNEQFFGPGTRLTVL.

The rearrangement joins TRBV27 to TRBJ2-3; TRBD2 matches at 8 bases. The CDR3 loop spans 15 amino acids. V trimming: 8 bases; J trimming: 1 base; junction bases outside the gene matches: 8. CDR1 is MNHEY and CDR2 is SMNVEV in the germline V gene (reference sequence). The CDR3 DNA reads TGTGCCAGCCGAGGGGGACTAGATGGCACAGATACGCAGTATTTT. It is translated as CASRGGLDGTDTQYF.

This clone came up a few times. V and J are TRBV7-8 and TRBJ2-5, with D unclear. The CDR3 is 14 amino acids. The germline V gene has CDR1 SGHVS and CDR2 FQNEAQ. The ends were cut back, 5 bases at V and 7 bases at J, with 17 bases in the middle. The CDR3 sequence: CASSPPLSTVTQYF. The CDR3 DNA is TGTGCCAGCAGCCCTCCACTGAGTACAGTGACCCAGTACTTC.

V is TRBV2 and J is TRBJ2-1; TRBD2 aligns across 8 bases. Germline CDR1 reads SNHLY; CDR2 reads FYNNEI. Trimming removed 0 bases from V and 7 bases from J; junction bases left unmatched: 8. This CDR3 comprises 16 residues. CDR3 in amino acids: CASSEAPGGPWNEQFF. The DNA of the CDR3 is TGTGCCAGCAGTGAAGCGCCGGGGGGGCCGTGGAATGAGCAGTTCTTC.

The chain combines TRBV7-9 with TRBJ1-1; perhaps TRBD1 as D (6 bases). CDR1 is SEHNR, CDR2 FQNEAQ, per germline (reference sequence). V lost 4 bases and J lost 0, with 15 bases in between. CDR3 length: 16 residues. The CDR3 nucleotides are TGTGCCAGCAGCTCTCCCTTGGGGGCCTTGAACACTGAAGCTTTCTTT. It is translated as CASSSPLGALNTEAFF.

The chain employs TRBV10-1 and TRBJ2-7, with 8 bases fitting TRBD1. The CDR3 totals 14 residues. After removal of 4 bases from V and 0 bases from J, the junction contained 2 bases not matched to a gene. Germline loops: CDR1 WNHNN, CDR2 SYGVQD (reference sequence). The CDR3 protein is CASSGQGSSYEQYF. For the CDR3, the DNA is TGCGCCAGCAGTGGACAGGGGAGCTCCTACGAGCAGTACTTC.

The chain couples TRBV28 to TRBJ1-1; D is ambiguous. V lost 8 bases and J 0 bases, leaving 22 bases between the germline ends. Per the germline V gene, CDR1 is MDHEN and CDR2 is SYDVKM. The CDR3 is made up of 17 amino acids. CDR3 sequence (DNA): TGTGCCAGCGGAGGGATGAAGGGTATTCACATGAACACTGAAGCTTTCTTT. Residues: CASGGMKGIHMNTEAFF.

The V gene is TRBV5-6, the J gene TRBJ2-6; maybe TRBD1 (5 bases). This CDR3 has 14 residues. The germline V gene has CDR1 SGHDT and CDR2 YYEEEE. V was trimmed by 5 bases and J by 7 bases, leaving 13 bases between them. CDR3 in amino acids: CASSPGSPANVLTF. Written as DNA, the CDR3 is TGTGCCAGCAGTCCAGGGTCTCCCGCCAACGTCCTGACTTTC.

The chain uses TRBV5-6 and TRBJ2-5, with 11 positions matching TRBD1. The J segment lost 7 bases and the V segment lost 5 bases, leaving 7 bases of the junction unmatched. The CDR3 covers 14 residues. CDR1 SGHDT and CDR2 YYEEEE come from the germline V gene. CDR3 region: CASSTGQGATTQYF. CDR3 DNA: TGTGCCAGCAGTACCGGACAGGGGGCAACGACCCAGTACTTC. Using reference TRBV5-6 and TRBJ2-5 for the parts outside the CDR3, the full variable domain is DAGVTQSPTHLIKTRGQQVTLRCSPKSGHDTVSWYQQALGQGPQFIFQYYEEEERQRGNFPDRFSGHQFPNYSSELNVNALLLGDSALYLCASSTGQGATTQYFGPGTRLLVL.

The V call is TRBV27, the J call TRBJ2-1, with 15 bases fitting TRBD2. CDR3 length: 14 amino acids. The ends lost 4 bases at V and 9 bases at J; junction bases unmatched: 1. Germline CDR1 and CDR2: MNHEY and SMNVEV (reference sequence). CDR3: CASSSGLAGGEQFF. CDR3 DNA sequence: TGTGCCAGCAGTTCGGGACTAGCGGGAGGTGAGCAGTTCTTC.

This chain uses TRBV29-1 with TRBJ1-2, with 7 bases aligning to TRBD1. V trimming: 4 bases; J trimming: 2 bases; junction bases outside the gene matches: 4. Germline CDR1 and CDR2: SQVTM and ANQGSEA. The CDR3 covers 13 residues. This CDR3 reads CSVGQTGNYGYTF. The CDR3, as DNA: TGCAGCGTTGGACAGACAGGGAACTATGGCTACACCTTC.

The V gene is TRBV9, the J gene TRBJ2-3; the match to TRBD2 covers 12 bases. The CDR3 totals 17 residues. J lost 3 bases, V lost 0 bases, and 5 bases had no gene match. Germline V gene sequence: CDR1 SGDLS, CDR2 YYNGEE. CDR3: CASSVGTSGIATDTQYF. In DNA, the CDR3 is TGTGCCAGCAGCGTAGGGACTAGCGGGATAGCGACAGATACGCAGTATTTT. Full variable domain (rest looked up from reference TRBV9 and TRBJ2-3): DSGVTQTPKHLITATGQRVTLRCSPRSGDLSVYWYQQSLDQGLQFLIQYYNGEERAKGNILERFSAQQFPDLHSELNLSSLELGDSALYFCASSVGTSGIATDTQYFGPGTRLTVL.

This chain joins TRBV2 and TRBJ2-3; 10 bases are a match to TRBD2. Germline V gives CDR1 SNHLY, CDR2 FYNNEI. This CDR3 is built from 16 residues. V dropped 5 bases and J dropped 2; count of bases not matched to a gene: 7. Written as DNA, the CDR3 is TGTGCCAGCAGTCTCGGACTAGCGGACTCCACAGATACGCAGTATTTT. Its protein is CASSLGLADSTDTQYF. Drawing the rest from reference TRBV2 and TRBJ2-3, the complete variable domain is EPEVTQTPSHQVTQMGQEVILRCVPISNHLYFYWYRQILGQKVEFLVSFYNNEISEKSEIFDDQFSVERPDGSNFTLKIRSTKLEDSAMYFCASSLGLADSTDTQYFGPGTRLTVL.

The genes are TRBV29-1 and TRBJ2-7; unclear D gene. This CDR3 contains 12 residues. Trimming removed 2 bases at V and 4 bases at J, with 9 bases between. Germline values: CDR1 SQVTM, CDR2 ANQGSEA. The CDR3 DNA is TGCAGCGTTGAAATCGGAGAGTACGAGCAGTACTTC. The encoded protein is CSVEIGEYEQYF.

The chain joins TRBV5-6 to TRBJ2-7, with a possible D match to TRBD2 (7 bases). V was clipped by 5 bases and J by 6 bases, with 15 bases between them. CDR3 length: 13 residues. Germline CDR1 and CDR2: SGHDT and YYEEEE. CDR3 DNA: TGTGCCAGCAGAAAGGGGGGGGACCCCGAGCAGTACTTC. Translated: CASRKGGDPEQYF.

The chain is built from TRBV5-1 and TRBJ1-1, with D maybe TRBD1 (5 bases). The CDR3 extends over 15 amino acids. CDR1 and CDR2 from the germline V gene are SGHRS and YFSETQ. V was cut by 0 bases and J by 0 bases, with 9 bases left in between. CDR3 loop: CASSLVGAVNTEAFF. As DNA, the CDR3 is TGCGCCAGCAGCTTGGTTGGGGCGGTGAACACTGAAGCTTTCTTT. The full variable domain, in which reference TRBV5-1 and TRBJ1-1 provide the parts outside the CDR3, is KAGVTQTPRYLIKTRGQQVTLSCSPISGHRSVSWYQQTPGQGLQFLFEYFSETQRNKGNFPGRFSGRQFSNSRSEMNVSTLELGDSALYLCASSLVGAVNTEAFFGQGTRLTVV.

This clone was seen once. V gene TRBV9 combines with J gene TRBJ1-2; D gene ambiguous. The germline V gene encodes CDR1 SGDLS and CDR2 YYNGEE. The V gene lost 4 bases and the J gene lost 6 bases, with 10 bases spanning the gap. The CDR3 has 12 residues. DNA of the CDR3: TGTGCCAGCAGCTCCCTCAGAAATGGCTACACCTTC. Encoded protein: CASSSLRNGYTF. The complete variable domain, with remaining parts taken from reference TRBV9 and TRBJ1-2, reads DSGVTQTPKHLITATGQRVTLRCSPRSGDLSVYWYQQSLDQGLQFLIQYYNGEERAKGNILERFSAQQFPDLHSELNLSSLELGDSALYFCASSSLRNGYTFGSGTRLTVV.

The chain has TRBV27 and TRBJ2-1; possible D gene TRBD2, 6 bases. V was shortened by 6 bases and J by 8 bases, with 14 bases between the two germline ends. CDR1 MNHEY and CDR2 SMNVEV come from the germline V gene (reference sequence). The CDR3 spans 13 residues. CDR3 DNA sequence: TGTGCCAGCAGCCGCCCCTCTAGCGATGAGCAGTTCTTC. Its translation: CASSRPSSDEQFF.

This clone was recorded a few times. The chain links TRBV7-6 to TRBJ2-2; no reliable D call. V gave up 3 bases and J gave up 7 bases, with 6 bases separating them. CDR3 length equals 12 residues. The germline V gene has CDR1 SGHVS and CDR2 FNYEAQ. CDR3 residues: CASSFADGELFF. CDR3 nucleotides: TGTGCCAGCAGCTTCGCGGACGGGGAGCTGTTTTTT.

This chain connects TRBV30 to TRBJ1-1, with a weak D call TRBD1 (6 bases). Trimming removed 2 bases at V and 0 bases at J, with 13 bases between. The germline gives CDR1 GTSNPN, CDR2 SVGIG (reference sequence). CDR3 length: 15 residues. CDR3 sequence reads: CAWSSWGPMNTEAFF. The CDR3 bases are TGTGCCTGGAGTTCGTGGGGGCCGATGAACACTGAAGCTTTCTTT.